These 20 T cell receptor beta chains originate from one sample sequenced in a study of early T cells in non-severe SARS-CoV-2 infection. TCRdb reprocessed the 5' RACE reads via MiXCR and lists one record per CDR3 protein. This sample has 50,000 to 65,000 distinct CDR3 sequences; under 15% occur once, and the top ten carry roughly 4.2%. Sample: whole blood. The receptor source for this set is an adult who was a healthcare worker with PCR-confirmed SARS-CoV-2 infection or an uninfected control (not recorded which).

The chain's CDR3 is CASRTQGGEQYF. The CDR3 nucleotides read TGTGCCAGCAGAACACAGGGAGGCGAGCAGTACTTC. V usage is TRBV6-2 or TRBV6-3 and J usage is TRBJ2-7; D tentatively fits TRBD1 or TRBD2 (6 bases each). The CDR3 totals 12 residues. The V end was cut by 6 bases, the J end by 6 bases, with 12 bases between. Germline V gene data show CDR1 as MNHEY and CDR2 as SVGEGT.

The rearrangement uses TRBV27 and TRBJ2-1, with unresolved D. Trimming cost V 7 bases and J 1 base, with 11 bases left between them. The CDR3 length is 14 residues. Germline loops: CDR1 MNHEY, CDR2 SMNVEV (reference sequence). The CDR3 DNA sequence: TGTGCCAGCACCAAAGGGAAATCCTACAATGAGCAGTTCTTC. Translation: CASTKGKSYNEQFF.

This clonotype was observed at least ten times. The rearrangement joins TRBV7-9 to TRBJ2-1; D possibly corresponds to TRBD2 (5 bases). The germline CDR1 and CDR2 sequences are SEHNR and FQNEAQ (reference sequence). Trimming left V 5 bases short and J 4 bases short, with 12 bases between. This CDR3 comprises 14 residues. This chain's CDR3 is CASSPLPGYNEQFF. CDR3 sequence (DNA): TGTGCCAGCAGCCCTCTGCCGGGGTACAATGAGCAGTTCTTC.

The V gene is TRBV20-1, the J gene TRBJ2-1, with TRBD1 as a possible D gene (6 bases). Germline CDR1 is DFQATT and CDR2 is SNEGSKA (reference sequence). The V end was cut by 0 bases, the J end by 4 bases, with 13 bases between. The CDR3 is 15 residues long. The CDR3 nucleotides are TGCAGTGCTAGAGATCGGGACACAATTTACAATGAGCAGTTCTTC. The encoded protein is CSARDRDTIYNEQFF.

This clonotype was picked up many times. This chain connects TRBV7-9 to TRBJ2-7, with 7 bases lining up with TRBD1. V was pared by 4 bases and J by 3 bases, with 6 bases of the junction left unmatched. The CDR3 is made up of 14 amino acids. Germline-derived CDR1 and CDR2 are SEHNR and FQNEAQ (reference sequence). The CDR3 loop is CASSSTGTDYEQYF. The CDR3, as DNA: TGTGCCAGCAGCTCTACCGGGACAGACTACGAGCAGTACTTC.

The CDR3 region is CASSQGPRQGTYNEQFF. In nucleotides, the CDR3 is TGCGCCAGCAGCCAAGGCCCCCGACAGGGGACTTACAATGAGCAGTTCTTC. This chain connects TRBV4-1 to TRBJ2-1; 8 bases fit TRBD1. Germline trimming cut 1 base from V and 4 bases from J; bases unmatched to any gene: 9. CDR1 and CDR2 from the germline V gene are MGHRA and YSYEKL. The CDR3 has 17 residues.

J is TRBJ2-7 and V is TRBV25-1; 10 nucleotides align to TRBD1. Germline V lookup: CDR1 MGHDK, CDR2 SYGVNS. The CDR3 runs 14 residues. J lost 5 bases, V lost 3 bases, and 4 bases had no gene match. The CDR3 sequence: CASSEAGTGDEQYF. In nucleotides, the CDR3 is TGTGCCAGCAGTGAGGCCGGGACAGGGGACGAGCAGTACTTC.

This clonotype was seen ten or more times. The chain has TRBV9 and TRBJ2-5, with D possibly TRBD2 on 6 matching bases. Trimming shortened V by 3 bases and J by 1 base, and 10 bases separated the two germline ends. Germline CDR1 and CDR2: SGDLS and YYNGEE. CDR3 length equals 14 residues. The CDR3 loop is CASSAGVRQETQYF. The CDR3 DNA follows: TGTGCCAGCAGCGCGGGGGTCCGCCAAGAGACCCAGTACTTC.

As for this clonotype: The germline gene is not matched at one end of the junction; a read error may be the cause. The V and J genes are TRBV3-1 and TRBJ2-7; D possibly corresponds to TRBD2 (7 bases). Germline CDR1 and CDR2: LGHDT and YNNKEL (reference sequence). This CDR3 contains 13 residues. The CDR3 DNA reads as TGTGCCAGCAGCCAAGATCTGGCGGGGGCCCGTCACTTC. Translating it yields CASSQDLAGARHF.

The chain uses TRBV2 and TRBJ2-5, with 8 bases that match TRBD2. Unmatched junction bases numbered 4, after V lost 0 bases and J lost 4 bases. Germline V lookup: CDR1 SNHLY, CDR2 FYNNEI. The length of the CDR3 is 15 residues. CDR3 sequence reads: CASSEALTSGETQYF. The CDR3, as DNA: TGTGCCAGCAGTGAAGCGCTTACTAGCGGAGAGACCCAGTACTTC.

This clonotype was seen a few times. This sequence joins TRBV4-2 and TRBJ2-7, with D possibly TRBD2 on 6 matching bases. The length of the CDR3 is 15 residues. Per germline, CDR1 LGHNA and CDR2 YNFKEQ. Trimming cost V 4 bases and J 5 bases, with 18 bases left between them. The CDR3 region is CASSPQPGEIDEQYF. CDR3 DNA: TGTGCCAGCAGCCCCCAGCCGGGGGAGATCGACGAGCAGTACTTC.

This clonotype has a count of ten or more. The chain couples TRBV25-1 to TRBJ1-2, with TRBD1 as a possible D gene (5 bases). Trimming left V 1 base short and J 1 base short, with 10 bases between. The V gene's germline CDR1 is MGHDK and CDR2 SYGVNS. This CDR3 is 15 amino acids long. DNA of the CDR3: TGTGCCAGCAGTGAATCCCAGGGAGGTAACTATGGCTACACCTTC. Its translation: CASSESQGGNYGYTF.

This clonotype has ten or more counts. The chain employs TRBV7-9 and TRBJ1-1, with D uncertain. V lost 3 bases to trimming and J lost 6 bases, with 11 bases between them. The CDR3 has 13 amino acids. Per the germline V gene, CDR1 is SEHNR and CDR2 is FQNEAQ (reference sequence). The chain's CDR3 is CASSLTAWAEAFF. CDR3 in DNA: TGTGCCAGCAGCTTGACCGCTTGGGCTGAAGCTTTCTTT.

This clonotype was counted many times. The rearrangement joins TRBV4-3 to TRBJ1-5; 8 bases agree with TRBD1. V lost 5 bases to trimming and J lost 6 bases; unmatched junction nucleotides: 6. Looked up from germline, CDR1 is LGHNA and CDR2 is YSLEER. This CDR3 is built from 14 residues. The CDR3 coding sequence is TGCGCCAGCAGCAGTGGACAGGGTAGTCAGCCCCAGCATTTT. This translates into CASSSGQGSQPQHF.

The J gene is TRBJ2-2, the V gene TRBV11-2, with TRBD2 matching 7 bases. The J segment lost 5 bases and the V segment lost 5 bases, leaving 8 bases of the junction unmatched. There are 15 residues in the CDR3. Per the germline V gene, CDR1 is SGHAT and CDR2 is FQNNGV. DNA for the CDR3: TGTGCCAGCAGCCCCGGGCTAGCGGATACCGGGGAGCTGTTTTTT. It codes for CASSPGLADTGELFF.

This clonotype was recorded at least ten times. This sequence joins TRBV6-1 and TRBJ1-2; maybe TRBD1 (6 bases). The CDR3 runs 15 residues. V gave up 0 bases and J gave up 4 bases, with 12 bases separating them. The germline gives CDR1 MNHNS, CDR2 SASEGT. CDR3: CASSEAVTGSYGYTF. As DNA, the CDR3 is TGTGCCAGCAGTGAAGCAGTTACAGGGAGCTATGGCTACACCTTC.

The table lists this clonotype with many counts. The chain links TRBV2 to TRBJ1-6; D gene ambiguous. Germline CDR1 and CDR2: SNHLY and FYNNEI. This CDR3 comprises 13 residues. V was cut by 4 bases and J by 11 bases, with 12 bases left in between. The CDR3 sequence: CASSGAGGTPLHF. In DNA form, the CDR3 reads TGTGCCAGCAGTGGCGCGGGCGGGACACCCCTCCACTTT.

This clonotype occurred many times. This sequence joins TRBV27 and TRBJ1-1; D is perhaps TRBD1 (5 bases). This CDR3 has 14 amino acids. V was shortened by 0 bases and J by 5 bases, with 10 bases between the two germline ends. The germline gives CDR1 MNHEY, CDR2 SMNVEV (reference sequence). The CDR3 region has the DNA TGTGCCAGCAGTTTATCGATCGAGGGGACTGAAGCTTTCTTT. Its translation: CASSLSIEGTEAFF.

This clonotype was detected many times. The V gene is TRBV3-1, the J gene TRBJ2-4; tentative D call: TRBD1 (6 bases). CDR3 length: 18 residues. The germline V and J ends were trimmed by 2 bases and 1 base, with 18 bases remaining between them. From germline, CDR1 is LGHDT and CDR2 YNNKEL (reference sequence). The CDR3 sequence is CASSQRGPGALAKNIQYF. The CDR3 coding sequence is TGTGCCAGCAGCCAACGTGGGCCAGGGGCGCTGGCCAAAAACATTCAGTACTTC.

The chain is built from TRBV2 and TRBJ1-2; D not certain. In germline, CDR1 is SNHLY, CDR2 FYNNEI. V was pared by 6 bases and J by 4 bases, with 12 bases between. The length of the CDR3 is 13 residues. For the CDR3, the DNA is TGTGCCAGCAGAGGCTCCGCTCCCTATGGCTACACCTTC. It yields the protein CASRGSAPYGYTF. Full variable domain (outside the CDR3, taken from reference TRBV2 and TRBJ1-2): EPEVTQTPSHQVTQMGQEVILRCVPISNHLYFYWYRQILGQKVEFLVSFYNNEISEKSEIFDDQFSVERPDGSNFTLKIRSTKLEDSAMYFCASRGSAPYGYTFGSGTRLTVV.